This TCR beta chain was documented in a study of CD8+CD57+ T cells in acquired aplastic anemia. Study summary: Mean DNA quantity obtained from sorted CD4+ and CD8+ cells was 3 to 3.5 ug.

The template for TCR beta VDJ and CDR3 sequence profiling was genomic DNA. TCRdb re-called the reads with MiXCR, one entry per CDR3 protein. This sample has around 68,000 distinct CDR3 sequences, with 50% to 55% found just once. Details on this clonotype: The antigen is unknown.

Germline V gene data show CDR1 as KGHDR and CDR2 as SFDVKD. The CDR3 sequence is 13 residues long. Trimming took 4 bases from V and 3 from J, leaving 8 bases between them. Findings and caveats of the study: Around 29 CD8+ CDR3 sequences were shared between patients and controls. Patients and controls had CD8+ Simpson's diversity values that were not significantly distinct.

This TCR derives from a human donor in good health, serving as a control. This sequence joins TRBV24-1 and TRBJ1-2; D uncertain. The sequenced sample consisted of sorted CD4+, CD8+, or CD8+CD57+ T cells (not recorded which) from PBMCs. CDR3 coding DNA: TGTGCCACCAGTGAGGGGTGGGACTATGGCTACACCTTC. Amino acid sequence: CATSEGWDYGYTF.